The 5 T cell receptor beta chains below come from one sample, sequenced in a study of blood T cell repertoires in COVID-19. Assay: immunoSEQ multiplex PCR; the TCRdb copy retains only in-frame clones and omits some. The sample yields about 44,000 clones, around 80% seen once. The sample was peripheral blood. Source of these receptors: a human donor in a cohort sampled during active COVID-19.

CDR3 in amino acids: CASSLGHGDSPLHF. Here the CDR3 DNA reads TGCGCCAGCAGCTTGGGACATGGCGATTCACCCCTCCACTTT. The chain joins TRBV5-1 to TRBJ1-6; D not resolved. The CDR3 spans 14 residues. Trimming left V 0 bases short and J 8 bases short, with 9 bases between. Per the germline V gene, CDR1 is SGHRS and CDR2 is YFSETQ.

V and J are TRBV5-1 and TRBJ2-1; 14 bases are shared with TRBD2. V gave up 3 bases and J gave up 9 bases; unmatched junction bases: 8. This CDR3 has 16 amino acids. Per the germline V gene, CDR1 is SGHRS and CDR2 is YFSETQ. The CDR3 coding sequence is TGCGCCAGCAGCTCCCGACTAGCGGGGGGGCAATCTGAGCAGTTCTTC. This gives the protein CASSSRLAGGQSEQFF.

The chain recombines TRBV7-3 with TRBJ2-2; 11 bases are a match to TRBD1. This CDR3 is 14 amino acids long. The V segment lost 8 bases and the J segment 7 bases; nucleotides outside the gene matches: 6. The germline V gene encodes CDR1 SGHTA and CDR2 FQGTGA. The CDR3 reads CASRGQGGHGELFF. The CDR3 region has the DNA TGTGCCAGCCGGGGACAGGGGGGGCACGGGGAGCTGTTTTTT.

The J gene is TRBJ1-4, the V gene TRBV5-6; D is undetermined. CDR1 SGHDT and CDR2 YYEEEE come from the germline V gene. CDR3 length equals 14 residues. V shed 4 bases and J shed 0 bases, with 7 bases lying between them. The CDR3 reads CASSPTATNEKLFF. The CDR3 nucleotides read TGTGCCAGCAGCCCCACAGCAACTAATGAAAAACTGTTTTTT.

This clone has a single count. The rearrangement links TRBV18 to TRBJ1-4; tentative D call: TRBD1 (6 bases). The CDR3 length is 16 residues. The V end lost 2 bases, the J end lost 2 bases, and 12 bases lay between the germline ends. Germline V CDR1 and CDR2: KGHSH, LQKENI. This CDR3 reads CASSPGGGTTNEKLFF. For the CDR3, the DNA is TGTGCCAGCTCACCAGGGGGCGGCACCACTAATGAAAAACTGTTTTTT. The full variable domain, completed using reference TRBV18 and TRBJ1-4, is NAGVMQNPRHLVRRRGQEARLRCSPMKGHSHVYWYRQLPEEGLKFMVYLQKENIIDESGMPKERFSAEFPKEGPSILRIQQVVRGDSAAYFCASSPGGGTTNEKLFFGSGTQLSVL.